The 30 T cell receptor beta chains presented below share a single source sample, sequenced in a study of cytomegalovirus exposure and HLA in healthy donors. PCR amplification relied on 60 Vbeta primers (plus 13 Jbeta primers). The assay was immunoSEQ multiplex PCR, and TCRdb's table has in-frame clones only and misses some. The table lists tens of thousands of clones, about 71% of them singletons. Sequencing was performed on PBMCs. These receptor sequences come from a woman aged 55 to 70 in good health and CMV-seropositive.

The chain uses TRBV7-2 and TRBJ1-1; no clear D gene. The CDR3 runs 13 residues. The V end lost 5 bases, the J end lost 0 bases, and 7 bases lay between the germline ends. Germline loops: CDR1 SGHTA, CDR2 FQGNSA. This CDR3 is CASSAHMNTEAFF. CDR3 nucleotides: TGTGCCAGCAGCGCCCACATGAACACTGAAGCTTTCTTT.

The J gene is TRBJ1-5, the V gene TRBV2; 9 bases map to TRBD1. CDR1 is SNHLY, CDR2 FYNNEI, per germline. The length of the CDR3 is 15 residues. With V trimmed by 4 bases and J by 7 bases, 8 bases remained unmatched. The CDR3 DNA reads TGTGCCAGCAGTGGTCCTTACAGGGGGCAACAGCCCCAGCATTTT. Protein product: CASSGPYRGQQPQHF.

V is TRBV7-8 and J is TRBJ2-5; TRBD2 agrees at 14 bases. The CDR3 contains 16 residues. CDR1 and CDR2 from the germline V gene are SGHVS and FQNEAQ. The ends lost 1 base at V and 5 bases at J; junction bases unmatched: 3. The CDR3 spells CASSLGTSGGWETQYF. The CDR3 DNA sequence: TGTGCCAGCAGCTTAGGGACTAGCGGGGGGTGGGAGACCCAGTACTTC. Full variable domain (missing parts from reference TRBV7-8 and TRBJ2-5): GAGVSQSPRYKVAKRGQDVALRCDPISGHVSLFWYQQALGQGPEFLTYFQNEAQLDKSGLPSDRFFAERPEGSVSTLKIQRTQQEDSAVYLCASSLGTSGGWETQYFGPGTRLLVL.

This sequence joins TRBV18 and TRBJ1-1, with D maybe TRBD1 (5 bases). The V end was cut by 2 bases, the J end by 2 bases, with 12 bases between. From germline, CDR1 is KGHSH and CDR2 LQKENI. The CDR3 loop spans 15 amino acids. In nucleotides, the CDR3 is TGTGCCAGCTCACCAGGTGGACATTCTAACACTGAAGCTTTCTTT. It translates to CASSPGGHSNTEAFF.

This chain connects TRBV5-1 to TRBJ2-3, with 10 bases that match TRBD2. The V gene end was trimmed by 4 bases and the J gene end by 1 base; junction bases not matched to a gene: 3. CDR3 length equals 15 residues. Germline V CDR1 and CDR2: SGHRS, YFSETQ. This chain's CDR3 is CASSRTSGGTDTQYF. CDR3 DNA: TGCGCCAGCAGCAGAACTAGCGGGGGCACAGATACGCAGTATTTT.

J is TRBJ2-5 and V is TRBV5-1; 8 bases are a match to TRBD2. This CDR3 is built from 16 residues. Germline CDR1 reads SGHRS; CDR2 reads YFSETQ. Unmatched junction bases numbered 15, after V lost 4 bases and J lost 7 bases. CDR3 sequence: CASSPGGGAGYVTQYF. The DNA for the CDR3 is TGCGCCAGCAGCCCCGGGGGGGGCGCCGGGTACGTGACCCAGTACTTC.

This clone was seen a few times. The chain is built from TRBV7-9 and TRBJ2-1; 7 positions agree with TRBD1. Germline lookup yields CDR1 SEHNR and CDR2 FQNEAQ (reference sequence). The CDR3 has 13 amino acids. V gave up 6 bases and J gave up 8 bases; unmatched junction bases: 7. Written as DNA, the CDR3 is TGTGCCAGCAGAGGGGGCCTTGGGGATGAGCAGTTCTTC. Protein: CASRGGLGDEQFF.

CDR3 in DNA: TGCGCCAGCAGCACCTGGGGGGGCGAGGATGAGCAGTTCTTC. Residues: CASSTWGGEDEQFF. The chain employs TRBV5-1 and TRBJ2-1; TRBD2 is a possible D gene (7 bases). Germline CDR1 is SGHRS and CDR2 is YFSETQ. V was cut by 4 bases and J by 8 bases, with 16 bases left in between. The CDR3 sequence is 14 residues long. Supplemented by reference TRBV5-1 and TRBJ2-1, the full variable domain reads KAGVTQTPRYLIKTRGQQVTLSCSPISGHRSVSWYQQTPGQGLQFLFEYFSETQRNKGNFPGRFSGRQFSNSRSEMNVSTLELGDSALYLCASSTWGGEDEQFFGPGTRLTVL.

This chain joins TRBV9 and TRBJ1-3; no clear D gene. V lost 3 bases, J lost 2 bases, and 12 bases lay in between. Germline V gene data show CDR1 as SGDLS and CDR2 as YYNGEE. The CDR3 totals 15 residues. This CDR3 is CASSASRVPGNTIYF. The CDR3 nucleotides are TGTGCCAGCAGCGCTAGTCGGGTTCCTGGAAACACCATATATTTT. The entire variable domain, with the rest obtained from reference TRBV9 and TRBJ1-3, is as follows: DSGVTQTPKHLITATGQRVTLRCSPRSGDLSVYWYQQSLDQGLQFLIQYYNGEERAKGNILERFSAQQFPDLHSELNLSSLELGDSALYFCASSASRVPGNTIYFGEGSWLTVV.

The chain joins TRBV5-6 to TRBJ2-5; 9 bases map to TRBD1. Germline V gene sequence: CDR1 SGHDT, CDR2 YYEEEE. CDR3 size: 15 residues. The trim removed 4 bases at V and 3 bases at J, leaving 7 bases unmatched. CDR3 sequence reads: CASSPGQGREETQYF. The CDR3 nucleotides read TGTGCCAGCAGCCCGGGACAGGGAAGGGAAGAGACCCAGTACTTC.

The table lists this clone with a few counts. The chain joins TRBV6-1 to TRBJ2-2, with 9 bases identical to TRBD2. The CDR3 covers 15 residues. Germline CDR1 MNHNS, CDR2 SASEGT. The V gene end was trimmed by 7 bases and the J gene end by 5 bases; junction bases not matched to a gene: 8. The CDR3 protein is CASKIASGVTGELFF. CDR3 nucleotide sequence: TGTGCCAGCAAGATAGCTAGCGGGGTTACCGGGGAGCTGTTTTTT.

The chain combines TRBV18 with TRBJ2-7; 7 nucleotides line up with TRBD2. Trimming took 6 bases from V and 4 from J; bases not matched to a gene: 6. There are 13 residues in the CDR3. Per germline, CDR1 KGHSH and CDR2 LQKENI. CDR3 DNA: TGTGCCAGCTCCCAAGGACTAGTGTACGAGCAGTACTTC. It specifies CASSQGLVYEQYF.

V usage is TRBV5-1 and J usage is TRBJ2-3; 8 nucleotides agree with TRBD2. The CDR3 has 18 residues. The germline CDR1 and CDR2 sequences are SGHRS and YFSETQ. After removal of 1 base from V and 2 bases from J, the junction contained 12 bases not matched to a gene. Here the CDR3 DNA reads TGCGCCAGCAGCTTGAGTGAGGGCGGGGGGCCCGCCACAGATACGCAGTATTTT. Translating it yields CASSLSEGGGPATDTQYF.

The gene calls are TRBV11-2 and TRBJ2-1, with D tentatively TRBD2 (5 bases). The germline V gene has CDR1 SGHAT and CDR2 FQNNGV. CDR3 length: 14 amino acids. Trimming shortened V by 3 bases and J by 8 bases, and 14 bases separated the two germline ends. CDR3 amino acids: CASSFGAPRDEQFF. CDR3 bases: TGTGCCAGCAGCTTCGGCGCCCCGAGGGATGAGCAGTTCTTC.

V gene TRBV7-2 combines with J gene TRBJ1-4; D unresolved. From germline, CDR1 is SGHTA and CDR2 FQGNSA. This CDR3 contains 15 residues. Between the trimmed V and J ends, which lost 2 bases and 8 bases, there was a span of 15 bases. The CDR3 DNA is TGTGCCAGCAGCTTACTCCCACGGGAAGCGGAAAAACTGTTTTTT. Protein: CASSLLPREAEKLFF.

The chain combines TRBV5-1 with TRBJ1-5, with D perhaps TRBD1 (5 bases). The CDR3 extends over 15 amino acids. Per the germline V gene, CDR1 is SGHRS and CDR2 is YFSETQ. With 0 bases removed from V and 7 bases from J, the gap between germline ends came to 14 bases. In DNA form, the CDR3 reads TGCGCCAGCAGCTTGGGCCAGGGTTTGGGACAGCCCCAGCATTTT. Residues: CASSLGQGLGQPQHF.

The CDR3 sequence: CASSLVGGWNTEAFF. In DNA form, the CDR3 reads TGTGCCAGCAGTTTGGTTGGGGGCTGGAACACTGAAGCTTTCTTT. The chain is built from TRBV6-5 and TRBJ1-1; a weak D match, TRBD1 (6 bases). The length of the CDR3 is 15 residues. The V and J ends lost 4 bases and 1 base respectively, with 13 bases between them. CDR1 and CDR2 (germline): MNHEY, SVGAGI.

The CDR3 loop is CASSSIVGGDEQFF. In nucleotides, the CDR3 is TGTGCCAGCAGCTCCATAGTGGGGGGGGATGAGCAGTTCTTC. The genes are TRBV9 and TRBJ2-1, with 7 bases matching TRBD2. CDR1 and CDR2 (germline): SGDLS, YYNGEE. This CDR3 has 14 residues. V trimming: 4 bases; J trimming: 8 bases; junction bases outside the gene matches: 9.

Here the CDR3 DNA reads TGTGCCAGCAGCCTATGGACAGGGGGCTGGGGGATGAACACTGAAGCTTTCTTT. Protein product: CASSLWTGGWGMNTEAFF. The gene calls are TRBV5-6 and TRBJ1-1, with 11 bases lining up with TRBD1. The CDR3 is 18 residues long. Germline CDR1 is SGHDT and CDR2 is YYEEEE. Losses at the gene ends were 4 bases for V and 0 bases for J; bases not matched to a gene: 11.

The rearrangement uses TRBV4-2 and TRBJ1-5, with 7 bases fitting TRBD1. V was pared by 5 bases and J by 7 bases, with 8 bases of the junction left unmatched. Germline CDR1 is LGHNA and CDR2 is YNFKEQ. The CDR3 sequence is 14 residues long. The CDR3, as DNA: TGTGCCAGCAGCTCGGACAGGTCGAAGCAGCCCCAGCATTTT. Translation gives CASSSDRSKQPQHF.

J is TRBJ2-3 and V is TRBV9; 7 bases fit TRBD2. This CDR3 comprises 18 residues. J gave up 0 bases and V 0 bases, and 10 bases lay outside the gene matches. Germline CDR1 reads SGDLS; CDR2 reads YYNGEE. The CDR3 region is CASSVGGGDSMSTDTQYF. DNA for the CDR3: TGTGCCAGCAGCGTAGGGGGGGGAGACAGCATGAGCACAGATACGCAGTATTTT.

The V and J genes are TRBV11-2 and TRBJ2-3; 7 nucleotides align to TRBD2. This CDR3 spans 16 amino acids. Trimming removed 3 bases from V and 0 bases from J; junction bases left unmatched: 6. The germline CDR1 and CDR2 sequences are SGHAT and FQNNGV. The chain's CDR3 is CASSLGDYPSTDTQYF. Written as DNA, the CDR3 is TGTGCCAGCAGCTTGGGGGACTACCCGAGCACAGATACGCAGTATTTT.

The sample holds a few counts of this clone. CDR3 DNA sequence: TGCGCCAGCAGCTCAGCCGGGACATACGAAGAGACCCAGTACTTC. Residues: CASSSAGTYEETQYF. The J gene is TRBJ2-5, the V gene TRBV5-1, with D possibly matching TRBD1 (6 bases). V was shortened by 3 bases and J by 3 bases, with 15 bases between the two germline ends. Germline CDR1 and CDR2: SGHRS and YFSETQ. The CDR3 extends over 15 amino acids.

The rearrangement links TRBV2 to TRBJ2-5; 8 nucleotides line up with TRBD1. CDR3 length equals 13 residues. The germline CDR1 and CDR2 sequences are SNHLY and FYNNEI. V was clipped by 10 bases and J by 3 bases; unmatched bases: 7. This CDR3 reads CAIKTGAEETQYF. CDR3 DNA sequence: TGTGCCATCAAGACAGGGGCGGAAGAGACCCAGTACTTC.

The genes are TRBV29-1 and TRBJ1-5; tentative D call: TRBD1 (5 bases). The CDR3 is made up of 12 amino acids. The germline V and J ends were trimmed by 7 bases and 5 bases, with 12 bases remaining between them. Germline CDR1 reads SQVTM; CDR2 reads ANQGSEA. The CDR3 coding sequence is TGCAGCGCTGGAGAAGGGGATCAGCCCCAGCATTTT. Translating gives CSAGEGDQPQHF.

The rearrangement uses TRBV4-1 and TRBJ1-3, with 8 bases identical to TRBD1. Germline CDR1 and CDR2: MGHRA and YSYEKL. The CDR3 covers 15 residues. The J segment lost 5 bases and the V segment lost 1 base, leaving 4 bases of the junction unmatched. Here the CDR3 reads CASSQGQGARNTIYF. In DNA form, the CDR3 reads TGCGCCAGCAGCCAAGGGCAGGGGGCGAGAAACACCATATATTTT.

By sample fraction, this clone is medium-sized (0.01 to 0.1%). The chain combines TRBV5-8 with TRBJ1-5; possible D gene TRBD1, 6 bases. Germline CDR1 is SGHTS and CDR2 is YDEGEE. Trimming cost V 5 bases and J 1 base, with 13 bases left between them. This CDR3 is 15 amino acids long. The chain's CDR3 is CASSSEGVSNQPQHF. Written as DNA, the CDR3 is TGTGCCAGCAGTTCCGAGGGGGTGAGCAATCAGCCCCAGCATTTT.

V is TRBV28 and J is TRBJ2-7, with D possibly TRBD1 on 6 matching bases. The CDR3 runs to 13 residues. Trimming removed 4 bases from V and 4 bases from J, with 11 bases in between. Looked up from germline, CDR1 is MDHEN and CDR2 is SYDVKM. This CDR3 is CASSSGGWYEQYF. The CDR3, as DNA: TGTGCCAGCAGTTCTGGGGGCTGGTACGAGCAGTACTTC.

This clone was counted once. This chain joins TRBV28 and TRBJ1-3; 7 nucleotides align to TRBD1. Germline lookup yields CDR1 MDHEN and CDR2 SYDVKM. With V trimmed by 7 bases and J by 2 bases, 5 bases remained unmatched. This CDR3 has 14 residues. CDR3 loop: CASTAGTAGNTIYF. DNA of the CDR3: TGTGCCAGCACCGCCGGGACAGCTGGAAACACCATATATTTT.

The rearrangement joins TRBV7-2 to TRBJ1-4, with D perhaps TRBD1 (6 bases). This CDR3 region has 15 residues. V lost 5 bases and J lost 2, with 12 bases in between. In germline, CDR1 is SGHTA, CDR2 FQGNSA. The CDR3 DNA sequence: TGTGCCAGCAGCCCAAGGGGGTTGACTAATGAAAAACTGTTTTTT. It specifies CASSPRGLTNEKLFF.